These T cell receptor beta chains were read from a single sample in a study of shared clonotypes between healthy human individuals. Some clones are missing from TCRdb's copy, which holds only in-frame ones; the method was immunoSEQ multiplex PCR. The table records some 2 million clones, approximately 95% of them present only once. Sequencing was carried out using naive CD8+ T cells sorted from blood. These TCRs come from a man aged 18 to 30 in good health. CDR3s include the opening cysteine and the closing phenylalanine or tryptophan. The D gene is left open where the match is weak. Clone sizes are given selectively: once, few, many, or a class where the clone is expanded.

abundance,j_gene,d_gene,v_gene,CDR3aa,CDR3nt
.,TRBJ2-1,.,TRBV6-5,CATKYSYNEQFF,TGTGCCACCAAATACTCCTACAATGAGCAGTTCTTC
once,TRBJ2-5,TRBD2,TRBV27,CASSLIPAGEQETQYF,TGTGCCAGCAGTTTGATACCAGCGGGGGAACAAGAGACCCAGTACTTC
.,TRBJ2-7,.,TRBV7-2,CASSLHGTSYEQYF,TGTGCCAGCAGCTTACACGGGACCTCCTACGAGCAGTACTTC
.,TRBJ1-4,TRBD1,TRBV5-4,CASSFTGGLNEKLFF,TGTGCCAGCAGTTTTACAGGGGGCCTTAATGAAAAACTGTTTTTT
.,TRBJ1-5,.,TRBV19,CASSPKGGRQPQHF,TGTGCCAGTAGTCCAAAGGGGGGCCGGCAGCCCCAGCATTTT
.,TRBJ1-2,TRBD1,TRBV28,CASSPLRQGNYGYTF,TGTGCCAGCAGTCCCCTCCGACAGGGAAACTATGGCTACACCTTC
.,TRBJ2-7,TRBD1,TRBV2,CASSEGRGLYEQYF,TGTGCCAGCAGTGAAGGCAGGGGGCTTTACGAGCAGTACTTC
.,TRBJ2-7,TRBD1,TRBV5-5,CASSFSGTASYEQYF,TGTGCCAGCAGCTTTTCCGGGACAGCCTCCTACGAGCAGTACTTC
.,TRBJ1-2,.,TRBV2,CASEAVGYTF,TGTGCCAGCGAAGCCGTAGGCTACACCTTC
.,TRBJ2-3,.,TRBV10-3,CAISESPRGSSTDTQYF,TGTGCCATCAGTGAGTCTCCCAGGGGCTCTAGCACAGATACGCAGTATTTT
.,TRBJ2-2,.,TRBV6-1,CASSEIGSELFF,TGTGCCAGCAGTGAAATTGGCTCGGAGCTGTTTTTT
.,TRBJ2-5,.,TRBV7-9,CASSHLGRGEETQYF,TGTGCCAGCAGCCACCTAGGCAGGGGCGAAGAGACCCAGTACTTC
few,TRBJ1-2,TRBD1,TRBV7-8,CASSSAGQGAGGYTF,TGTGCCAGCAGCTCCGCGGGACAGGGGGCGGGAGGCTACACCTTC
.,TRBJ2-7,TRBD2,TRBV5-1,CASTVSGLPGSEQYF,TGCGCCAGCACCGTTAGCGGGTTACCCGGGAGCGAGCAGTACTTC
.,TRBJ2-7,.,TRBV9,CASSAATDFYEQYF,TGTGCCAGCAGCGCCGCGACAGATTTCTACGAGCAGTACTTC
.,TRBJ1-1,.,TRBV27,CASSLRLQHTEAFF,TGTGCCAGCAGTTTACGGCTCCAGCACACTGAAGCTTTCTTT
.,TRBJ2-1,TRBD2,TRBV25-1,CASSGLTPGLAGGREQFF,TGTGCCAGCAGTGGCCTGACCCCGGGACTAGCGGGAGGCAGAGAGCAGTTCTTC
.,TRBJ1-5,.,TRBV21-1,CASSKARLPGGSRTGWGNQPQHF,TGTGCCAGCAGCAAAGCGCGGCTCCCTGGAGGGTCTAGGACAGGGTGGGGCAATCAGCCCCAGCATTTT
.,TRBJ1-2,.,TRBV5-6,CASSYEGSDGYTF,TGTGCCAGCAGCTATGAGGGCAGCGATGGCTACACCTTC
.,TRBJ2-1,TRBD2,TRBV27,CASSTSTSVDYNEQFF,TGTGCCAGCAGTACCTCGACTAGCGTTGACTACAATGAGCAGTTCTTC